The entry below gives a single T cell receptor (beta chain) sequence along with its context. Its antigen is not identified. Germline CDR1 is LNHDA and CDR2 is SQIVND (reference sequence). Trimming removed 5 bases at V and 2 bases at J, with 13 bases between. The CDR3 spans 14 residues. This sample was included in a study of identical twins. cDNA molecules carried unique molecular identifiers, and template switching added a universal primer site. TCRdb re-analysed the 5' RACE reads in MiXCR, keeping a single row per CDR3 protein. Altogether 500,000 or so distinct CDR3 sequences are present, around 20% being singletons, with the ten largest covering about 0.91%. Study-level results: A lower insertion count was a feature of abundant cord blood beta clonotypes, with no such feature in memory repertoires.

The same sample was also used in a study of T cells expressing NK-cell markers. That source adds: Alpha-beta TCR T cells were the sole sorting target in several experiments, owing to an anti-gamma-delta TCR antibody. The study found these clonotypes also leading the CD3+CD56-NKG2C+ fraction in a few donors.

The TCR comes from a woman younger than 35 in good health. The sample was CD4+ T cells sorted from blood. V gene TRBV19 combines with J gene TRBJ2-7, with D possibly being TRBD1 or TRBD2 (5 bases each). This chain's CDR3 is CASSPGRWTYEQYF. The CDR3 DNA is TGTGCCAGTAGTCCGGGACGTTGGACCTACGAGCAGTACTTC.